The TCR beta chain under discussion was sequenced for a study of human T cells and chemical hapten exposure. Study-level background: The patients, most of them female, presented with alopecia areata, totalis or universalis.

Single cDNA molecules in the library carried unique molecular identifiers attached during preparation. TCRdb processed the RACE reads anew with MiXCR; each CDR3 protein has one entry. The sample records about 360,000 distinct CDR3 sequences, roughly 5% being singletons. The sample's time point: patch test 1, 2 weeks after DPC sensitization. Regarding treatment: therapeutic diphenylcyclopropenone sensitization with weekly scalp DPC. Remarks on this clonotype: No antigen is known for it.

Per germline, CDR1 ENHRY and CDR2 SYGVKD. The V gene lost 3 bases and the J gene lost 0 bases, with 6 bases spanning the gap. The CDR3 has 14 residues. Overall study results and limits: Expanded TCRs showed more large CDR3 clusters than pre-sensitization or healthy control sets.

The chain combines TRBV10-3 with TRBJ2-4, with D unresolved. Specimen: whole blood, collected in connection with sensitization to the hapten diphenylcyclopropenone (DPC). The origin of this receptor is a woman aged 45-59 years with alopecia areata. Some clones in this sample may be carry-over from other donors' samples. The CDR3 reads CAISDALAKNIQYF. The CDR3 DNA is TGTGCCATCAGTGATGCCCTAGCCAAAAACATTCAGTACTTC.